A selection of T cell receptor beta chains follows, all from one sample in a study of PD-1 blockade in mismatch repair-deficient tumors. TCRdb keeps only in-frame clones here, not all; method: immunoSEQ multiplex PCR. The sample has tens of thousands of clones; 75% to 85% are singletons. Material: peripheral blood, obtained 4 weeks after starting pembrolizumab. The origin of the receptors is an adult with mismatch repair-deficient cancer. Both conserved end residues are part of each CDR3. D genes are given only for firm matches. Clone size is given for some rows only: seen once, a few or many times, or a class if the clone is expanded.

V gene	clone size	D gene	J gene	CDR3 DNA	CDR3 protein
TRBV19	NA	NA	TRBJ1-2	TGTGCCAGTAGTTCACAGGGTATTTCTGGCTACACCTTC	CASSSQGISGYTF
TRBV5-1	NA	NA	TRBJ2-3	TGCGCCAGCAGCCATGACGTCTTACAGTGGAAAAGAGACACAGATACGCAGTATTTT	CASSHDVLQWKRDTDTQYF
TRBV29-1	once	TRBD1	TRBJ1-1	TGCAGCGTTGGGAGGGACAGCTACACTGAAGCTTTCTTT	CSVGRDSYTEAFF
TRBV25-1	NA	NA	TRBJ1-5	TGTGCCAGCAGTCCAGGCGGCAATCAGCCCCAGCATTTT	CASSPGGNQPQHF
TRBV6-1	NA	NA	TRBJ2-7	TGTGCCAGCAGTGACAGGGATGGCTCCTACGAGCAGTACTTC	CASSDRDGSYEQYF
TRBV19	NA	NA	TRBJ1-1	TGTGCGACCCAGTCCGGGCCCCTGGGCACTGAAGCTTTCTTT	CATQSGPLGTEAFF
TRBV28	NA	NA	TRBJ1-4	TGTGCCAGCGGTTCATCGGTAGATGAAAAACTGTTTTTT	CASGSSVDEKLFF
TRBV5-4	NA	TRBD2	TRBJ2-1	TGTGCCAGCAGCTTGATGTTAGCGGGAGGTGGTGAGCAGTTCTTC	CASSLMLAGGGEQFF
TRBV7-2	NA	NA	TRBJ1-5	TGTGCCAGCAGCTTTAGAGACGGCCCCAATCAGCCCCAGCATTTT	CASSFRDGPNQPQHF
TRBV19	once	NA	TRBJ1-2	TGTGCCAGTAGTATTCTGGATACCCCCCCCCTGGGAGAGATCAACTACTATGGCTACACCTTC	CASSILDTPPLGEINYYGYTF
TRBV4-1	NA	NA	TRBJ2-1	TGCGCCAGCAGCCAAGAGGACGGGCGGGATGAGCAGTTCTTC	CASSQEDGRDEQFF